Below, 5 T cell receptor beta chains from the same sample are listed, as sequenced in a study of blood T cell repertoires in COVID-19. TCRdb's table, derived via immunoSEQ multiplex PCR, lists solely in-frame clones and lacks some. This table has under 250,000 clones, around nine tenths appearing once. Sequenced sample: peripheral blood. The receptors come from a woman in her seventies with active or convalescent COVID-19.

The chain uses TRBV7-9 and TRBJ2-7; D is ambiguous. In germline, CDR1 is SEHNR, CDR2 FQNEAQ (reference sequence). Trimming took 2 bases from V and 2 from J, leaving 10 bases between them. This CDR3 region has 14 residues. The CDR3 region is CASSLSAGTYEQYF. The DNA of the CDR3 is TGTGCCAGCAGCTTATCGGCAGGTACCTACGAGCAGTACTTC.

This chain uses TRBV4-3 with TRBJ1-2; TRBD1 might be the D (6 bases). CDR1 LGHNA and CDR2 YSLEER come from the germline V gene. The CDR3 has 17 amino acids. With 0 bases removed from V and 2 bases from J, the gap between germline ends came to 16 bases. The CDR3 nucleotides are TGCGCCAGCAGCCAAGATAGTTCAGGGGCCGAAAACTATGGCTACACCTTC. Translating it yields CASSQDSSGAENYGYTF.

The CDR3 protein is CASSYKGNQPQHF. The DNA for the CDR3 is TGTGCCAGCAGTTACAAGGGGAATCAGCCCCAGCATTTT. The chain joins TRBV6-2 or TRBV6-3 to TRBJ1-5; D possibly corresponds to TRBD1 (5 bases). The V and J ends lost 2 bases and 4 bases respectively, with 6 bases between them. This CDR3 has 13 amino acids. Looked up from germline, CDR1 is MNHEY and CDR2 is SVGEGT.

This chain joins TRBV6-1 and TRBJ2-1, with 7 bases lining up with TRBD2. This CDR3 is 14 amino acids long. Germline V gives CDR1 MNHNS, CDR2 SASEGT. The V segment lost 2 bases and the J segment 2 bases; nucleotides outside the gene matches: 0. CDR3 amino acids: CASSELAAYNEQFF. CDR3 nucleotide sequence: TGTGCCAGCAGTGAACTAGCGGCCTACAATGAGCAGTTCTTC.

The chain is built from TRBV19 and TRBJ1-2, with D perhaps matching TRBD1 (5 bases). Germline CDR1 is LNHDA and CDR2 is SQIVND (reference sequence). CDR3 length: 12 amino acids. Trimming removed 6 bases at V and 4 bases at J, with 9 bases between. For the CDR3, the DNA is TGTGCCAGTAGCGACAGACCCTATGGCTACACCTTC. Translating gives CASSDRPYGYTF.